This TCR beta chain is drawn from a study of blood T cell repertoires in COVID-19. Study information: PBMCs, B-cell-depleted T cells, or T cells were the source of the cDNA or gDNA that made up the material.

Repertoires were generated with immunoSEQ multiplex PCR, while TCRdb's copy carries only in-frame clones and drops some. The sample has 250,000 to 350,000 clones, about 85% seen once. Specimen: peripheral blood. This clonotype was sampled from a human donor with COVID-19, enrolled during active disease. The donor label of this sample is uncertain.

The CDR3: CASSPTRGPNSNQPQHF. In nucleotides, the CDR3 is TGTGCCAGCAGTCCGACCAGGGGACCTAATAGCAATCAGCCCCAGCATTTT. The chain carries TRBV6-6 and TRBJ1-5; TRBD1 is a possible D gene (6 bases). V lost 5 bases, J lost 0 bases, and 17 bases lay in between. The CDR3 is 17 amino acids. Germline CDR1 is MNHNY and CDR2 is SVGAGI (reference sequence).